The 25 T cell receptor beta chains presented below share a single source sample, sequenced in a study of blood T cell repertoires in COVID-19. The repertoire was sequenced with immunoSEQ multiplex PCR; TCRdb's copy has only in-frame clones and lacks some. The table lists 250,000 to 400,000 clones, more than 70% of them singletons. The sequencing input was peripheral blood. The receptors originated from a woman in her 30s with COVID-19, enrolled during active disease.

This chain uses TRBV2 with TRBJ2-5; D uncertain. Trimming pared 5 bases from V and 2 bases from J, leaving 12 bases between. In germline, CDR1 is SNHLY, CDR2 FYNNEI. CDR3 size: 14 residues. The CDR3 coding sequence is TGTGCCAGCAGTCCAGAGGCACTACAAGAGACCCAGTACTTC. Its protein is CASSPEALQETQYF.

V is TRBV5-6 and J is TRBJ2-6, with D unresolved. The V end was cut by 0 bases, the J end by 3 bases, with 4 bases between. This CDR3 spans 14 amino acids. Germline lookup yields CDR1 SGHDT and CDR2 YYEEEE. The CDR3 loop is CASSLGSGANVLTF. DNA of the CDR3: TGTGCCAGCAGCTTGGGTAGTGGGGCCAACGTCCTGACTTTC.

The genes are TRBV6-5 and TRBJ1-5, with TRBD1 as a possible D gene (6 bases). The CDR3 is made up of 13 amino acids. Germline assignment: CDR1 MNHEY and CDR2 SVGAGI. Trimming took 7 bases from V and 5 from J, leaving 12 bases between them. The CDR3 reads CASKTGGYQPQHF. The CDR3 nucleotides read TGTGCCAGCAAGACAGGTGGGTATCAGCCCCAGCATTTT.

This clone was seen more than once but under ten times. The chain combines TRBV6-5 with TRBJ1-4, with D perhaps matching TRBD1 (5 bases). V gave up 7 bases and J gave up 0 bases, with 9 bases separating them. The CDR3 totals 14 residues. Germline V gene sequence: CDR1 MNHEY, CDR2 SVGAGI. CDR3 sequence: CASMTVATNEKLFF. CDR3 nucleotides: TGTGCCAGCATGACAGTTGCAACTAATGAAAAACTGTTTTTT.

The rearrangement joins TRBV3-1 (or the pseudogene TRBV3-2) to TRBJ2-1; 9 positions agree with TRBD1. The CDR3 covers 15 residues. The V gene's germline CDR1 is LGHDT and CDR2 YNNKEL (reference sequence). V shed 4 bases, J shed 2 bases, and the junction held 3 bases outside the gene matches. In DNA, the CDR3 is TGTGCCAGCAGCCTGACAGGGGGGACCTACAATGAGCAGTTCTTC. Amino acids: CASSLTGGTYNEQFF.

Comments on this clone: One end of the junction does not line up with germline, which may come from a read error. This chain uses TRBV7-7 with TRBJ2-1; D not resolved. Per germline, CDR1 SSHAT and CDR2 FNYEAQ (reference sequence). CDR3 length: 15 amino acids. DNA of the CDR3: TGTGCTAGCAGCTTAGAGGCCGGGTTGTACAATGAGCAGTTCTTC. Translated, it gives CASSLEAGLYNEQFF.

The chain has TRBV5-4 and TRBJ2-3, with 7 bases fitting TRBD2. The ends lost 4 bases at V and 3 bases at J; junction bases unmatched: 2. Germline CDR1 SGHNT, CDR2 YYREEE (reference sequence). The CDR3 is 13 amino acids. The CDR3 DNA follows: TGTGCCAGCAGCCGGCGGGGGACAGATACGCAGTATTTT. It yields the protein CASSRRGTDTQYF.

The chain uses TRBV5-1 and TRBJ1-4; possibly TRBD1 for D (5 bases). V lost 0 bases to trimming and J lost 4 bases, with 13 bases between them. CDR3 length: 16 residues. Germline V lookup: CDR1 SGHRS, CDR2 YFSETQ. The CDR3 sequence: CASSLAPRQSNEKLFF. CDR3 in DNA: TGCGCCAGCAGCTTGGCCCCGAGACAGAGTAATGAAAAACTGTTTTTT.

This clone turned up a few times. The gene calls are TRBV7-8 and TRBJ1-4, with TRBD1 identical over 7 bases. With V trimmed by 5 bases and J by 5 bases, 5 bases remained unmatched. CDR1 SGHVS and CDR2 FQNEAQ come from the germline V gene. CDR3 size: 14 residues. The CDR3 DNA reads as TGTGCCAGCAGCGCGGGACAGCTGAATGAAAAACTGTTTTTT. Its translation: CASSAGQLNEKLFF.

CDR3 DNA: TGTGCCAGCAGTGCCACAGCAACTAATGAAAAACTGTTTTTT. Protein product: CASSATATNEKLFF. This chain joins TRBV27 and TRBJ1-4, with no clear D. The CDR3 is 14 amino acids. Looked up from germline, CDR1 is MNHEY and CDR2 is SMNVEV (reference sequence). V was shortened by 5 bases and J by 0 bases, with 7 bases between the two germline ends. The variable domain in full, with the rest retrieved from reference TRBV27 and TRBJ1-4, is EAQVTQNPRYLITVTGKKLTVTCSQNMNHEYMSWYRQDPGLGLRQIYYSMNVEVTDKGDVPEGYKVSRKEKRNFPLILESPSPNQTSLYFCASSATATNEKLFFGSGTQLSVL.

The J gene is TRBJ2-1, the V gene TRBV5-1; 10 nucleotides line up with TRBD2. The CDR3 extends over 16 amino acids. Germline trimming cut 0 bases from V and 6 bases from J; bases unmatched to any gene: 6. Germline values: CDR1 SGHRS, CDR2 YFSETQ. CDR3 region: CASSLAPSGGVNEQFF. CDR3 DNA sequence: TGCGCCAGCAGCTTGGCGCCTAGCGGGGGCGTCAATGAGCAGTTCTTC.

V usage is TRBV5-4 and J usage is TRBJ2-2; 10 nucleotides agree with TRBD2. V lost 0 bases and J lost 7; bases outside the gene matches: 6. Germline V CDR1 and CDR2: SGHNT, YYREEE (reference sequence). This CDR3 contains 16 residues. CDR3 region: CASSLEAGGPLGELFF. Here the CDR3 DNA reads TGTGCCAGCAGCTTGGAAGCGGGGGGGCCCCTCGGGGAGCTGTTTTTT.

This clone showed up just once. This chain connects TRBV5-4 to TRBJ1-2; no clear D. Trimming took off 0 bases at V and 6 bases at J, with 9 bases between the two ends. Per the germline V gene, CDR1 is SGHNT and CDR2 is YYREEE (reference sequence). This CDR3 has 13 amino acids. CDR3 sequence: CASSLAGGNGYTF. CDR3 DNA sequence: TGTGCCAGCAGCTTGGCCGGAGGGAATGGCTACACCTTC.

The rearrangement joins TRBV6-1 to TRBJ2-7; possibly TRBD2 for D (5 bases). This CDR3 has 14 residues. Deletions cut 3 bases from V and 5 bases from J, with 14 bases between. In germline, CDR1 is MNHNS, CDR2 SASEGT. This CDR3 is CASSDGQEVHEQYV. The CDR3 DNA reads TGTGCCAGCAGTGATGGGCAGGAGGTCCACGAGCAGTACGTC.

The J gene is TRBJ1-2, the V gene TRBV6-5, with D possibly TRBD1 on 6 matching bases. There are 12 residues in the CDR3. Germline values: CDR1 MNHEY, CDR2 SVGAGI. Trimming shortened V by 8 bases and J by 2 bases, and 9 bases separated the two germline ends. The CDR3 reads CASGTPNYGYTF. CDR3 nucleotides: TGTGCCAGCGGGACACCGAACTATGGCTACACCTTC.

V usage is TRBV7-2 and J usage is TRBJ2-1, with a possible D match to TRBD1 (6 bases). Trimming removed 5 bases at V and 0 bases at J, with 14 bases between. The CDR3 length is 16 residues. Germline loops: CDR1 SGHTA, CDR2 FQGNSA. The CDR3 reads CASSRLQGSSYNEQFF. CDR3 in DNA: TGTGCCAGCAGCCGCTTGCAGGGGAGCTCCTACAATGAGCAGTTCTTC.

The gene calls are TRBV27 and TRBJ1-1; D remains ambiguous. This CDR3 contains 11 residues. Trimming cost V 3 bases and J 8 bases, with 7 bases left between them. Germline V lookup: CDR1 MNHEY, CDR2 SMNVEV (reference sequence). CDR3 protein: CASSFGREAFF. The CDR3 nucleotides are TGTGCCAGCAGTTTTGGGCGAGAAGCTTTCTTT.

This rearrangement joins TRBV5-6 to TRBJ1-2, with TRBD1 matching over 9 bases. The V gene's germline CDR1 is SGHDT and CDR2 YYEEEE. V was pared by 1 base and J by 4 bases, with 5 bases of the junction left unmatched. This CDR3 is 15 amino acids long. Here the CDR3 reads CASSLTGGAGYGYTF. The CDR3 bases are TGTGCCAGCAGCTTGACAGGGGGCGCTGGCTATGGCTACACCTTC.

This chain joins TRBV4-1 and TRBJ1-6, with 7 bases matching TRBD1. With 6 bases clipped from V and 7 bases from J, the junction kept 6 bases outside the gene matches. In germline, CDR1 is MGHRA, CDR2 YSYEKL. The CDR3 runs 14 residues. The CDR3 is CASRSPGQNSPLHF. CDR3 nucleotide sequence: TGCGCCAGCAGGTCACCGGGACAGAATTCACCCCTCCACTTT.

This chain joins TRBV6-6 and TRBJ1-4; a possible D gene is TRBD1 (5 bases). This CDR3 spans 15 amino acids. Germline V gives CDR1 MNHNY, CDR2 SVGAGI (reference sequence). The ends were cut back, 5 bases at V and 5 bases at J, with 15 bases in the middle. CDR3 sequence reads: CASSVSTARNEKLFF. The CDR3 DNA is TGTGCCAGCAGTGTCTCGACAGCGAGAAATGAAAAACTGTTTTTT.

The rearrangement links TRBV18 to TRBJ2-7; 11 nucleotides agree with TRBD1. V shed 6 bases, J shed 1 base, and the junction held 5 bases outside the gene matches. This CDR3 contains 15 residues. CDR1 and CDR2 (germline): KGHSH, LQKENI. Here the CDR3 DNA reads TGTGCCAGCTCTCCTGGACAGGGGGCATCCTACGAGCAGTACTTC. It yields the protein CASSPGQGASYEQYF. Drawing the rest from reference TRBV18 and TRBJ2-7, the complete variable domain is NAGVMQNPRHLVRRRGQEARLRCSPMKGHSHVYWYRQLPEEGLKFMVYLQKENIIDESGMPKERFSAEFPKEGPSILRIQQVVRGDSAAYFCASSPGQGASYEQYFGPGTRLTVT.

The rearrangement links TRBV28 to TRBJ1-1; no clear D. The CDR3 length is 14 residues. Germline lookup yields CDR1 MDHEN and CDR2 SYDVKM. V was trimmed by 6 bases and J by 0 bases, leaving 11 bases between them. The CDR3 nucleotides are TGTGCCAGCAGCCGTATACTACTGAACACTGAAGCTTTCTTT. Translation: CASSRILLNTEAFF.

The genes are TRBV5-5 and TRBJ2-1; tentatively, D is TRBD1 (5 bases). CDR3 size: 12 residues. Germline V gene sequence: CDR1 SGHKS, CDR2 YYEKEE (reference sequence). V shed 4 bases and J shed 8 bases, with 10 bases lying between them. The CDR3 sequence: CASSGLRDEQFF. The CDR3 bases are TGTGCCAGCAGCGGTCTCAGGGATGAGCAGTTCTTC.

This rearrangement joins TRBV2 to TRBJ2-1; D not certain. The CDR3 loop spans 13 amino acids. From germline, CDR1 is SNHLY and CDR2 FYNNEI. Trimming took 7 bases from V and 4 from J, leaving 11 bases between them. CDR3 in amino acids: CASNPRSYNEQFF. The CDR3 nucleotides are TGTGCCAGCAACCCTAGGTCGTACAATGAGCAGTTCTTC. The full variable domain, its missing parts supplied by reference TRBV2 and TRBJ2-1, is EPEVTQTPSHQVTQMGQEVILRCVPISNHLYFYWYRQILGQKVEFLVSFYNNEISEKSEIFDDQFSVERPDGSNFTLKIRSTKLEDSAMYFCASNPRSYNEQFFGPGTRLTVL.

The chain joins TRBV28 to TRBJ2-2, with D possibly matching TRBD1 (6 bases). The CDR3 is 14 residues long. V was pared by 2 bases and J by 8 bases, with 12 bases between. Germline V gives CDR1 MDHEN, CDR2 SYDVKM. In DNA, the CDR3 is TGTGCCAGCAGTTTAGGTCCAGGGGCGGGGGAGCTGTTTTTT. This sequence encodes CASSLGPGAGELFF. The full variable domain, with the rest looked up from reference TRBV28 and TRBJ2-2, is DVKVTQSSRYLVKRTGEKVFLECVQDMDHENMFWYRQDPGLGLRLIYFSYDVKMKEKGDIPEGYSVSREKKERFSLILESASTNQTSMYLCASSLGPGAGELFFGEGSRLTVL.